Given below is one TCR beta chain in context. The RNA input was 0.5 to 1 ug, and it was reverse transcribed with random hexamers. TCRdb independently ran MiXCR on the immunoSEQ multiplex PCR reads; one entry per CDR3 protein. This sample yields approximately 190,000 distinct CDR3 sequences, of which around 95% are seen a single time; approximately 0.098% belongs to the top ten. The sample comes from a study of CD8 T cells in Susac syndrome. Trimming left V 2 bases short and J 4 bases short, with 7 bases between. The V gene's germline CDR1 is SGHDT and CDR2 YYEEEE. The CDR3 runs to 13 residues. The chain has TRBV5-6 and TRBJ1-5; D is unresolved. Sample: CD4+ T cells from PBMCs. This clonotype originated in a human donor with Susac syndrome. DNA for the CDR3: TGTGCCAGCAGCTTCGACGGGAATCAGCCCCAGCATTTT. Amino acid sequence: CASSFDGNQPQHF.